Described below is a single T cell receptor (beta chain) sequence and its context. No antigen is known for it. Base qualities are not recorded, but no much larger clone differs from it by a single base. This record belongs to a study of cytotoxic CD8 clonotypes in ibrutinib-treated CLL (dated by TCRdb to 2020 to 2022). As for the study more broadly: The cohort was composed of under 12 relapsed/refractory and around 15 treatment-naive patients; IGHV unmutated status was identified in about 17 patients. Partial responses were observed in some 24 patients and complete responses in 2; after a median follow-up of about 69 months, remission was maintained in 15 or so patients and progression was observed in approximately 12. Samples at response were collected after a median of roughly twelve months of treatment, with a range of 6 to 36 months. On average, each sample had about 260,000 productive templates and almost 95,000 productive rearrangements. Of the 70 to 100 people in the trial, around 24 had longitudinal samples available. Cryopreserved peripheral blood mononuclear cells were obtained before treatment, at response, and at either sustained remission or disease progression. Every remission and progressive disease sample was obtained while ibrutinib was still being received by the patients. What the research found in general, with its limitations: Sustained-remission and progressing patients did not have matched sampling times, and lymph node repertoires were not examined. At baseline, clonality was higher than in age-matched healthy donors and showed a strong correlation with circulating CD8+ T-cell counts. At ibrutinib response clonality went up, during sustained remission it held steady, and at progression it dropped back toward baseline. Public clonotypes were found to be uncommon and were observed to contract or remain stable during treatment; the increase in clonality was shown to reflect expansion of private clonotypes at ibrutinib response.

The germline ends are 10 bases apart after V is trimmed by 2 bases and J by 2 bases. From its cysteine to its phenylalanine, the CDR3 spans 15 amino acids. The DNA shown is the 45-base CDR3, in frame from base 1. According to the germline V gene, CDR1 reads SNHLY and CDR2 reads FYNNEI. According to the study, the label for this sample's time point signals: progressive disease on ibrutinib. Approximately 2 micrograms of genomic DNA were extracted from cryopreserved PBMCs for TCR beta library preparation. High-throughput TCR beta sequencing was performed on longitudinal blood samples from CLL patients receiving ibrutinib monotherapy. The patients took part in an open-label, single-center phase 2 trial of ibrutinib monotherapy. A MiSeq instrument was used for deep resolution sequencing, which targeted depths ranging from 1 in 1 million up to 1 in 200,000 T cells, with coverage averaging 10x for each clonotype. The immunoSEQ hsTCRB Kit was used to generate the TCR beta libraries. In the paper's pipeline: ImmunoSEQ Data Assistant and ImmunoSEQ Analyzer were used for data analysis, and V, D and J genes were assigned according to IMGT definitions. Clonality, which ranges from 0 to 1, was calculated as one minus the normalized Shannon entropy of productive rearrangement frequencies. Only overrepresented clonotypes making up at least 0.05% of each patient's repertoire were included in the public clonotype analysis. Approximately 12 age-matched healthy donor repertoires from immuneACCESS were used as controls for clonality. The immuneACCESS repertoire file appears here via TCRdb, limited to in-frame rearrangements. These files lack a portion of the clones; in checked studies, under half of the deficit traces to unresolved V genes, and the cause of the others is not known. Clone size and the V and J calls come from that table; the DNA yielded D and trimming. Across this sample there are 30,000 to 40,000 clones, with about 64% seen only once. The ten largest clonotypes hold over 15% of the sample.

This clonotype originated in a human donor with chronic lymphocytic leukemia. The sequenced sample was PBMCs, obtained at disease progression, from a patient treated with ibrutinib. The chain employs TRBV2 and TRBJ1-5; no D gene is confidently identified. The CDR3 protein sequence reads: CASSEPHSGNQPQHF. The nucleotide sequence is given as TGTGCCAGCAGTGAACCCCACAGCGGCAATCAGCCCCAGCATTTT.